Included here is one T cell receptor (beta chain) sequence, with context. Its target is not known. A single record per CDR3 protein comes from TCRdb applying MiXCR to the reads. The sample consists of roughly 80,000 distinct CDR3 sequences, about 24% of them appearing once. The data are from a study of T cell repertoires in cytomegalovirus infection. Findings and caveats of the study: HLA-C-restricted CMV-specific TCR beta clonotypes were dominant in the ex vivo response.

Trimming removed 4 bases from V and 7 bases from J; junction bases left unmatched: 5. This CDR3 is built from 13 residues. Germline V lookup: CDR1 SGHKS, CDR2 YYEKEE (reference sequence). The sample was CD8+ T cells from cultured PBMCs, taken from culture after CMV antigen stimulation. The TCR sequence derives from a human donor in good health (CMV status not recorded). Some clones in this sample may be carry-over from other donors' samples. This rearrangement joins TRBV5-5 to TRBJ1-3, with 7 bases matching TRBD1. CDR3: CASSPTGRNTIYF. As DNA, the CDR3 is TGTGCCAGCAGCCCGACAGGGAGGAACACCATATATTTT.